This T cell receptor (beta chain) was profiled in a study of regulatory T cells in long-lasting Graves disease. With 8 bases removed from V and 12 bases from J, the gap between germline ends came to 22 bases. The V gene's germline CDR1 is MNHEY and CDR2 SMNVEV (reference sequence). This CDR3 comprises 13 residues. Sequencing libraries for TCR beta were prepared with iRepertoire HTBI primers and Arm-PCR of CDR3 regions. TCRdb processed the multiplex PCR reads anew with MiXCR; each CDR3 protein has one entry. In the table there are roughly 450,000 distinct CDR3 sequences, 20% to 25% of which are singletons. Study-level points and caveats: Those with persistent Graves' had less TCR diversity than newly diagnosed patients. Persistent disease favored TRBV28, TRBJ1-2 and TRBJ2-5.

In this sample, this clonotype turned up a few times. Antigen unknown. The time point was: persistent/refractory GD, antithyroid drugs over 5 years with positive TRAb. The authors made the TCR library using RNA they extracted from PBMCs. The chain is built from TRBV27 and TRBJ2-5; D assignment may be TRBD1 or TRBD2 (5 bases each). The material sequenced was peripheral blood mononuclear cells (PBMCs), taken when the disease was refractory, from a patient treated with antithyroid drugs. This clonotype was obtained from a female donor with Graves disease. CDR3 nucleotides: TGTGCCAGCGCCTCCGGGACCCTGGGCCCGGAGTACTTC. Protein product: CASASGTLGPEYF.